Below, 31 T cell receptor beta chains from the same sample are listed, as sequenced in a study of STAT5B mutations in CD4+ large granular lymphocyte leukemia. The method was immunoSEQ multiplex PCR; TCRdb's version includes in-frame clones alone and lacks a portion of them. The repertoire holds about 48,000 clones, about 70% seen once, with about 1.6% in the top ten. The sample consisted of CD4+ T cells from blood buffy coats. The source is a human donor in good health.

The chain is built from TRBV2 and TRBJ2-2, with 7 positions matching TRBD1. Trimming cost V 0 bases and J 7 bases; bases outside gene matches: 11. CDR3 length: 17 amino acids. Germline-derived CDR1 and CDR2 are SNHLY and FYNNEI. CDR3: CASSEAQDGQGDGELFF. The CDR3 DNA reads TGTGCCAGCAGTGAAGCGCAAGATGGGCAGGGGGACGGGGAGCTGTTTTTT.

The rearrangement links TRBV5-6 to TRBJ2-1, with D hard to call. There are 12 residues in the CDR3. The V gene lost 4 bases and the J gene lost 4 bases, with 6 bases spanning the gap. Germline lookup yields CDR1 SGHDT and CDR2 YYEEEE. The CDR3 reads CASSMGYNEQFF. The CDR3 nucleotides are TGTGCCAGCAGCATGGGTTACAATGAGCAGTTCTTC.

Points on this clone: Its ends do not fully match the called genes, so a read error is possible. The chain employs TRBV2 and TRBJ2-7, with TRBD1 identical over 7 bases. The CDR3 has 14 residues. The germline gives CDR1 SNHLY, CDR2 FYNNEI. The CDR3 coding sequence is TGTGCCAGCACTGAAGGCACAGGGGTTAGCGAGCAGTACTTC. It encodes CASTEGTGVSEQYF.

This clone was counted a few times. V and J are TRBV6-6 and TRBJ1-5; unclear D gene. The V end lost 7 bases, the J end lost 7 bases, and 11 bases lay between the germline ends. The CDR3 consists of 12 residues. Germline V gives CDR1 MNHNY, CDR2 SVGAGI (reference sequence). CDR3: CASIQPEQPQHF. Here the CDR3 DNA reads TGTGCCAGCATCCAGCCGGAACAGCCCCAGCATTTT.

The gene calls are TRBV7-9 and TRBJ1-4, with D possibly being TRBD1 (5 bases). V was pared by 6 bases and J by 0 bases, with 11 bases between. Germline V CDR1 and CDR2: SEHNR, FQNEAQ (reference sequence). CDR3 length equals 15 residues. This CDR3 reads CASSPTVATNEKLFF. In nucleotides, the CDR3 is TGTGCCAGCAGTCCGACAGTTGCAACTAATGAAAAACTGTTTTTT.

V is TRBV28 and J is TRBJ2-5; possibly TRBD1 for D (5 bases). The CDR3 loop spans 14 amino acids. Looked up from germline, CDR1 is MDHEN and CDR2 is SYDVKM. The ends were cut back, 8 bases at V and 5 bases at J, with 18 bases in the middle. The CDR3 region is CASVLTAREETQYF. The CDR3 DNA follows: TGTGCCAGCGTCCTGACAGCCCGAGAGGAGACCCAGTACTTC.

This clone was observed a few times. CDR3 loop: CASSSQGTNTEAFF. The DNA of the CDR3 is TGTGCCAGCAGTTCACAGGGGACCAACACTGAAGCTTTCTTT. The chain is built from TRBV6-5 and TRBJ1-1; 7 bases are shared with TRBD1. CDR1 is MNHEY, CDR2 SVGAGI, per germline. The CDR3 loop spans 14 amino acids. Trimming removed 4 bases from V and 2 bases from J; junction bases left unmatched: 4.

The rearrangement links TRBV7-8 to TRBJ1-6; weak D call: TRBD1 (6 bases). The CDR3 is made up of 15 amino acids. Germline-derived CDR1 and CDR2 are SGHVS and FQNEAQ. The V end lost 4 bases, the J end lost 9 bases, and 16 bases lay between the germline ends. DNA for the CDR3: TGTGCCAGCAGCTCCTCACAGGGCCCTAGTTCACCCCTCCACTTT. It specifies CASSSSQGPSSPLHF. The variable domain in full, with the rest retrieved from reference TRBV7-8 and TRBJ1-6, is GAGVSQSPRYKVAKRGQDVALRCDPISGHVSLFWYQQALGQGPEFLTYFQNEAQLDKSGLPSDRFFAERPEGSVSTLKIQRTQQEDSAVYLCASSSSQGPSSPLHFGNGTRLTVT.

The chain links TRBV6-6 to TRBJ2-2; D possibly corresponds to TRBD1 (6 bases). Germline values: CDR1 MNHNY, CDR2 SVGAGI (reference sequence). The CDR3 is 15 residues long. The V end lost 5 bases, the J end lost 0 bases, and 10 bases lay between the germline ends. The CDR3 DNA reads TGTGCCAGCAGTAACAGGGATTCGAACACCGGGGAGCTGTTTTTT. The encoded protein is CASSNRDSNTGELFF.

This chain joins TRBV30 and TRBJ2-3; D is tentatively TRBD1 or TRBD2 (6 bases each). V gave up 0 bases and J gave up 4 bases, with 14 bases separating them. Germline V lookup: CDR1 GTSNPN, CDR2 SVGIG (reference sequence). The CDR3 is 15 amino acids. CDR3 nucleotides: TGTGCCTGGAGTGTAACAGGGACTCGGGCAGATACGCAGTATTTT. This gives the protein CAWSVTGTRADTQYF.

The chain carries TRBV30 and TRBJ1-2; D remains unclear. With 2 bases removed from V and 0 bases from J, the gap between germline ends came to 4 bases. Germline-derived CDR1 and CDR2 are GTSNPN and SVGIG (reference sequence). The CDR3 spans 12 residues. The CDR3 coding sequence is TGTGCCTGGAGTCGGTCTAACTATGGCTACACCTTC. Its translation: CAWSRSNYGYTF.

V usage is TRBV28 and J usage is TRBJ2-7, with D possibly being TRBD2 (5 bases). The CDR3 is 13 residues long. Germline-derived CDR1 and CDR2 are MDHEN and SYDVKM. The CDR3 loop is CAVTGSGPYEQYV. CDR3 nucleotide sequence: TGTGCTGTCACGGGAAGCGGACCCTACGAGCAGTACGTC.

V gene TRBV7-8 combines with J gene TRBJ1-2; a weak D match, TRBD1 (6 bases). The V gene's germline CDR1 is SGHVS and CDR2 FQNEAQ. There are 16 residues in the CDR3. V was pared by 3 bases and J by 4 bases, with 18 bases between. This CDR3 reads CASSFSRTASFYGYTF. Here the CDR3 DNA reads TGTGCCAGCAGCTTTTCGCGGACAGCAAGCTTCTATGGCTACACCTTC.

This clone has just a few counts. As DNA, the CDR3 is TGTGCCAGTACAGGGACAGAAGATAATTCACCCCTCCACTTT. Encoded protein: CASTGTEDNSPLHF. The rearrangement uses TRBV19 and TRBJ1-6; 7 positions agree with TRBD1. Germline V gene sequence: CDR1 LNHDA, CDR2 SQIVND (reference sequence). Unmatched junction bases numbered 5, after V lost 7 bases and J lost 5 bases. CDR3 length equals 14 residues.

The V gene is TRBV6-1, the J gene TRBJ2-2; TRBD1 or TRBD2 may be the D gene (5 bases each). V lost 1 base to trimming and J lost 7 bases, with 13 bases between them. The CDR3 has 15 amino acids. The germline gives CDR1 MNHNS, CDR2 SASEGT. Here the CDR3 reads CASSEVGTTHGELFF. CDR3 sequence (DNA): TGTGCCAGCAGTGAAGTGGGGACGACCCACGGGGAGCTGTTTTTT.

The rearrangement joins TRBV5-1 to TRBJ2-7; D possibly corresponds to TRBD2 (5 bases). This CDR3 spans 16 amino acids. Germline CDR1 SGHRS, CDR2 YFSETQ. The germline V and J ends were trimmed by 0 bases and 0 bases, with 13 bases remaining between them. CDR3 DNA sequence: TGCGCCAGCAGCTTGGGCTTGCCGGGAAACTCCTACGAGCAGTACTTC. It is translated as CASSLGLPGNSYEQYF.

The rearrangement links TRBV11-2 to TRBJ1-4; unclear D gene. Germline assignment: CDR1 SGHAT and CDR2 FQNNGV. V was trimmed by 1 base and J by 7 bases, leaving 13 bases between them. The CDR3 has 15 residues. The CDR3 DNA reads as TGTGCCAGCAGCTTAGGTTCGGTGGGGAGTGAAAAACTGTTTTTT. Translated, it gives CASSLGSVGSEKLFF. Full variable domain (missing parts from reference TRBV11-2 and TRBJ1-4): EAGVAQSPRYKIIEKRQSVAFWCNPISGHATLYWYQQILGQGPKLLIQFQNNGVVDDSQLPKDRFSAERLKGVDSTLKIQPAKLEDSAVYLCASSLGSVGSEKLFFGSGTQLSVL.

The rearrangement links TRBV29-1 to TRBJ1-4, with D possibly matching TRBD1 (6 bases). CDR1 and CDR2 (germline): SQVTM, ANQGSEA. CDR3 length: 13 amino acids. Trimming removed 4 bases from V and 6 bases from J, with 12 bases in between. The CDR3 protein is CSVGGGLDEKLFF. The CDR3 DNA reads as TGCAGCGTTGGAGGGGGGCTCGATGAAAAACTGTTTTTT.

The chain recombines TRBV9 with TRBJ1-5; maybe TRBD1 (6 bases). Trimming cost V 4 bases and J 0 bases, with 17 bases left between them. This CDR3 comprises 17 residues. Germline V gene sequence: CDR1 SGDLS, CDR2 YYNGEE. Written as DNA, the CDR3 is TGTGCCAGCAGCCCTGGGGGGCTAGGGAATAGCAATCAGCCCCAGCATTTT. It yields the protein CASSPGGLGNSNQPQHF.

This clone was counted a single time. V is TRBV7-9 and J is TRBJ2-3, with D perhaps matching TRBD2 (5 bases). Germline loops: CDR1 SEHNR, CDR2 FQNEAQ (reference sequence). The CDR3 is 13 residues long. The V end lost 5 bases, the J end lost 4 bases, and 10 bases lay between the germline ends. CDR3: CASSQSGADTQYF. CDR3 sequence (DNA): TGTGCCAGCAGCCAAAGCGGAGCAGATACGCAGTATTTT.

As to this clone: This CDR3 is also generated by other DNA sequences in the sample. The chain employs TRBV7-2 and TRBJ1-5; no definite D call. The CDR3 is 12 residues long. Germline V lookup: CDR1 SGHTA, CDR2 FQGNSA. Deletions cut 6 bases from V and 5 bases from J, with 8 bases between. CDR3 sequence: CASSPRDQPQHF. DNA for the CDR3: TGTGCCAGCAGTCCGAGGGATCAGCCCCAGCATTTT.

This clone has more than one count but fewer than ten. This CDR3 is CASRIAGRPGNTIYF. The DNA of the CDR3 is TGTGCCAGCAGGATCGCGGGACGTCCTGGAAACACCATATATTTT. This rearrangement joins TRBV6-5 to TRBJ1-3; a possible D gene is TRBD1 (5 bases). V was clipped by 6 bases and J by 2 bases, with 14 bases between them. The CDR3 spans 15 residues. Germline CDR1 and CDR2: MNHEY and SVGAGI.

The V gene is TRBV15, the J gene TRBJ2-1; no definite D call. CDR1 and CDR2 (germline): LNHNV, YYDKDF (reference sequence). V shed 0 bases and J shed 7 bases, with 10 bases lying between them. The CDR3 totals 14 residues. The DNA of the CDR3 is TGTGCCACCAGCAGAGATTACACGACGAATGAGCAGTTCTTC. This translates into CATSRDYTTNEQFF.

V usage is TRBV28 and J usage is TRBJ2-3; tentative D call: TRBD1 (6 bases). Germline V gene lookup returns CDR1 MDHEN and CDR2 SYDVKM. The CDR3 extends over 15 amino acids. Trimming took 6 bases from V and 0 from J, leaving 13 bases between them. The CDR3 region is CASSPTGSSTDTQYF. CDR3 sequence (DNA): TGTGCCAGCAGCCCCACAGGGTCCAGCACAGATACGCAGTATTTT.

The V and J genes are TRBV5-4 and TRBJ1-6, with D possibly matching TRBD1 (5 bases). Trimming cost V 6 bases and J 0 bases, with 13 bases left between them. The CDR3 loop spans 16 amino acids. The germline CDR1 and CDR2 sequences are SGHNT and YYREEE (reference sequence). CDR3 nucleotides: TGTGCCAGCAACCCGACAGATAGCTCCTATAATTCACCCCTCCACTTT. The encoded protein is CASNPTDSSYNSPLHF.

The chain carries TRBV7-3 and TRBJ2-2; D is unclear. Germline CDR1 is SGHTA and CDR2 is FQGTGA. Trimming shortened V by 3 bases and J by 6 bases, and 11 bases separated the two germline ends. The CDR3 is made up of 14 amino acids. The CDR3 coding sequence is TGTGCCAGCAGCTTTCAGCCAGGCGCCGGGGAGCTGTTTTTT. Its translation is CASSFQPGAGELFF.

V usage is TRBV18 and J usage is TRBJ2-7; 7 positions agree with TRBD1. V dropped 6 bases and J dropped 2; count of bases not matched to a gene: 7. The CDR3 has 14 residues. In germline, CDR1 is KGHSH, CDR2 LQKENI. The CDR3 region is CASSKTGAAYEQYV. CDR3 coding DNA: TGTGCCAGCTCGAAAACAGGGGCGGCCTACGAGCAGTACGTC.

The gene calls are TRBV7-9 and TRBJ2-1; D unclear. The CDR3 contains 11 residues. Looked up from germline, CDR1 is SEHNR and CDR2 is FQNEAQ (reference sequence). V was shortened by 7 bases and J by 4 bases, with 5 bases between the two germline ends. The CDR3 here is CASTFYNEQFF. In DNA form, the CDR3 reads TGTGCCAGCACCTTTTACAATGAGCAGTTCTTC.

V and J are TRBV9 and TRBJ2-4, with 8 bases aligning to TRBD2. This CDR3 contains 16 residues. Germline assignment: CDR1 SGDLS and CDR2 YYNGEE. With 3 bases clipped from V and 9 bases from J, the junction kept 14 bases outside the gene matches. CDR3 in amino acids: CASSAGGELREGIQYF. CDR3 bases: TGTGCCAGCAGCGCTGGGGGGGAGCTCCGGGAGGGCATTCAGTACTTC.

This chain connects TRBV28 to TRBJ1-1, with D uncertain. The CDR3 consists of 12 residues. CDR1 is MDHEN, CDR2 SYDVKM, per germline. Trimming removed 3 bases at V and 1 base at J, with 3 bases between. The CDR3 here is CASSFRNTEAFF. CDR3 DNA sequence: TGTGCCAGCAGTTTCCGGAACACTGAAGCTTTCTTT.

This clone appeared a few times. The rearrangement joins TRBV7-2 to TRBJ1-2; D remains ambiguous. The germline V and J ends were trimmed by 4 bases and 0 bases, with 6 bases remaining between them. The CDR3 consists of 13 residues. Germline CDR1 and CDR2: SGHTA and FQGNSA. DNA for the CDR3: TGTGCCAGCAGCTCTGCATCTAACTATGGCTACACCTTC. This encodes CASSSASNYGYTF.